This TCR beta chain is from a study of blood T cell repertoires in COVID-19. Produced via immunoSEQ multiplex PCR; TCRdb's table is partial and in-frame only. Among roughly 220,000 clones listed, around four fifths were seen once. This receptor was obtained from a man aged 40-49 years who had recovered from COVID-19. The specimen was PBMCs or T cells enriched from blood (not recorded which).

In nucleotides, the CDR3 is TGTGCCAGCAGTCCCCGTAGCGGGAGAGGCTCTGGGGCCAACGTCCTGACTTTC. It encodes CASSPRSGRGSGANVLTF. The chain carries TRBV27 and TRBJ2-6, with 9 positions matching TRBD2. CDR1 is MNHEY and CDR2 is SMNVEV in the germline V gene (reference sequence). The CDR3 has 18 residues. V shed 5 bases, J shed 0 bases, and the junction held 8 bases outside the gene matches. Full variable domain (outside the CDR3, taken from reference TRBV27 and TRBJ2-6): EAQVTQNPRYLITVTGKKLTVTCSQNMNHEYMSWYRQDPGLGLRQIYYSMNVEVTDKGDVPEGYKVSRKEKRNFPLILESPSPNQTSLYFCASSPRSGRGSGANVLTFGAGSRLTVL.